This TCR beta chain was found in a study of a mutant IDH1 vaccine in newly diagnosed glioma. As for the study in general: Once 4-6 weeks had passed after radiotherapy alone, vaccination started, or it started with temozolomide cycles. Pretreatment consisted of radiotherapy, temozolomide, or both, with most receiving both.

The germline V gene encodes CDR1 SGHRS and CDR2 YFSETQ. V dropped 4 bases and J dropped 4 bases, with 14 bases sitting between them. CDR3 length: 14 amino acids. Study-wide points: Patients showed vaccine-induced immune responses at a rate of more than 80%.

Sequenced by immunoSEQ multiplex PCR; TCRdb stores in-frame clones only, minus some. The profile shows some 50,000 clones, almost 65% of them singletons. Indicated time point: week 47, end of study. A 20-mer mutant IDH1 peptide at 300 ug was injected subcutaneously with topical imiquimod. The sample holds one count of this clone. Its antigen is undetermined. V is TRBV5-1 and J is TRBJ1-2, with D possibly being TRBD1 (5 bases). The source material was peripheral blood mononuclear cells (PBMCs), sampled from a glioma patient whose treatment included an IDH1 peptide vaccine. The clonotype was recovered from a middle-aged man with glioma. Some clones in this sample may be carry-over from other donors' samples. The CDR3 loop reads CASSRALGTYGYTF. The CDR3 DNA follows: TGCGCCAGCAGCCGCGCGTTAGGGACCTATGGCTACACCTTC.